The 6 T cell receptor beta chains below all came from one sample that was sequenced in a study of early T cells in non-severe SARS-CoV-2 infection. Using its own MiXCR run on the 5' RACE reads, TCRdb lists one record per CDR3 protein. Of about 49,000 distinct CDR3 sequences in the sample, about 6.3% were seen once. Sequenced material: whole blood, taken at baseline. Receptors originate from an adult who was a healthcare worker with PCR-confirmed SARS-CoV-2 infection or an uninfected control (not recorded which).

This clonotype has ten or more counts. This chain uses TRBV24-1 with TRBJ1-1, with D tentatively TRBD1 (6 bases). Germline V lookup: CDR1 KGHDR, CDR2 SFDVKD. Trimming removed 9 bases at V and 7 bases at J, with 26 bases between. CDR3 length equals 16 residues. DNA of the CDR3: TGTGCCACCCTACTTCAAAACTACAGGGCTACCCTTGAAGCTTTCTTT. As protein: CATLLQNYRATLEAFF.

A remark on this clonotype: A read error is possible here, since a much larger clone lies one base away. V is TRBV29-1 and J is TRBJ2-3; TRBD1 might be the D (5 bases). The DNA end favors TRBJ1-5, so the J call may be wrong. The CDR3 length is 14 residues. Germline CDR1 and CDR2: SQVTM and ANQGSEA. The CDR3: CSVRPSGAADTQHF. CDR3 nucleotide sequence: TGCAGCGTTCGGCCTAGCGGGGCGGCAGATACGCAGCATTTT.

This clonotype occurred many times. The J gene is TRBJ1-1, the V gene TRBV20-1, with 8 positions matching TRBD1. Germline lookup yields CDR1 DFQATT and CDR2 SNEGSKA (reference sequence). This CDR3 is built from 14 residues. The trim removed 2 bases at V and 4 bases at J, leaving 6 bases unmatched. The CDR3 nucleotides read TGCAGTGCTAGAAATGACAGGGGAGGCACTGAAGCTTTCTTT. Protein sequence: CSARNDRGGTEAFF.

The sample holds a few counts of this clonotype. The rearrangement joins TRBV6-5 to TRBJ2-1; 11 bases are a match to TRBD1. The CDR3 has 15 residues. V lost 5 bases, J lost 7 bases, and 7 bases stayed unmatched. CDR1 and CDR2 (germline): MNHEY, SVGAGI. CDR3 bases: TGTGCCAGCAGTCCCGGGACAGGGGGGGAGAATGAGCAGTTCTTC. This gives the protein CASSPGTGGENEQFF.

The J gene is TRBJ1-5, the V gene TRBV15; D gene ambiguous. The germline V and J ends were trimmed by 1 base and 0 bases, with 10 bases remaining between them. This CDR3 is built from 16 residues. Per germline, CDR1 LNHNV and CDR2 YYDKDF (reference sequence). The CDR3 reads CATSRVGKYSNQPQHF. CDR3 DNA sequence: TGTGCCACCAGCAGAGTGGGCAAATATAGCAATCAGCCCCAGCATTTT.

This chain connects TRBV20-1 to TRBJ1-5, with no clear D. The germline V and J ends were trimmed by 4 bases and 5 bases, with 9 bases remaining between them. CDR3 size: 12 residues. Germline V lookup: CDR1 DFQATT, CDR2 SNEGSKA (reference sequence). The CDR3 here is CSATTADQPQHF. The CDR3 DNA is TGCAGTGCTACTACCGCTGATCAGCCCCAGCATTTT.